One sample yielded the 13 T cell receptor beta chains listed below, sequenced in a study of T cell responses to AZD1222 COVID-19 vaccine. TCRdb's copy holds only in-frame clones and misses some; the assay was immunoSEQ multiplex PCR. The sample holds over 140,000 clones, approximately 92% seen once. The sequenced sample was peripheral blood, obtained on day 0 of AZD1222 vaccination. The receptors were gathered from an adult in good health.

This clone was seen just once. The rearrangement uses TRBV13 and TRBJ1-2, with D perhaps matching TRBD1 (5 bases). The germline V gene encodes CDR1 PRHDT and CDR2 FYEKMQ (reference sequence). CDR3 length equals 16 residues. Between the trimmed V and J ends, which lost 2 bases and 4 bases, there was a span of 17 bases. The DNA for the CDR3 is TGTGCCAGCAGCTTATATGTAGGGGACGCGGCCTATGGCTACACCTTC. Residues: CASSLYVGDAAYGYTF. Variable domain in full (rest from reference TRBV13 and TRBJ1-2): AAGVIQSPRHLIKEKRETATLKCYPIPRHDTVYWYQQGPGQDPQFLISFYEKMQSDKGSIPDRFSAQQFSDYHSELNMSSLELGDSALYFCASSLYVGDAAYGYTFGSGTRLTVV.

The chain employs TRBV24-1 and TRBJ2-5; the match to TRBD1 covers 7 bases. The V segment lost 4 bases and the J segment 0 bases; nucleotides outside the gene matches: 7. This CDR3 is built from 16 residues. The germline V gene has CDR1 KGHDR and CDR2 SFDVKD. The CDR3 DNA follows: TGTGCCACCAGTGAATCCGGGACAGCGTACCAAGAGACCCAGTACTTC. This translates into CATSESGTAYQETQYF.

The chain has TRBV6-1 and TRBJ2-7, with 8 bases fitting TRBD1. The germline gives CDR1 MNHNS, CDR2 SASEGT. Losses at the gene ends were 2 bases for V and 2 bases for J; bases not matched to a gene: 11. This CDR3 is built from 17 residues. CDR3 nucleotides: TGTGCCAGCAGTGAAATGACTATGAGACAGGGGACCTACGAGCAGTACTTC. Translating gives CASSEMTMRQGTYEQYF.

The chain's CDR3 is CASSYSDRVGNTIYF. As DNA, the CDR3 is TGTGCCAGCAGTTACTCGGACAGGGTAGGAAACACCATATATTTT. The chain uses TRBV6-5 and TRBJ1-3; 8 bases fit TRBD1. Germline V gene lookup returns CDR1 MNHEY and CDR2 SVGAGI. V gave up 0 bases and J gave up 4 bases; unmatched junction bases: 2. This CDR3 has 15 residues.

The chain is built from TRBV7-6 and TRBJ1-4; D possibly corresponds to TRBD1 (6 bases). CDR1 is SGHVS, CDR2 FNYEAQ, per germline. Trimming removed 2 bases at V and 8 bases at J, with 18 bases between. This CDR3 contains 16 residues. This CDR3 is CASSLNTGGLWEKLFF. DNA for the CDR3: TGTGCCAGCAGCTTAAATACCGGGGGGCTGTGGGAAAAACTGTTTTTT. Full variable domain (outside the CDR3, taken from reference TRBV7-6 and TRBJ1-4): GAGVSQSPRYKVTKRGQDVALRCDPISGHVSLYWYRQALGQGPEFLTYFNYEAQQDKSGLPNDRFSAERPEGSISTLTIQRTEQRDSAMYRCASSLNTGGLWEKLFFGSGTQLSVL.

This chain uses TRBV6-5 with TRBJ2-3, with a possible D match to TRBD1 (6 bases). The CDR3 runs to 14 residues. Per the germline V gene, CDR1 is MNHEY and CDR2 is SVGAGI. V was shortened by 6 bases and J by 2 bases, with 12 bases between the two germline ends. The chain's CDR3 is CASSTGPFTDTQYF. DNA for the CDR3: TGTGCCAGCAGCACAGGGCCCTTCACAGATACGCAGTATTTT.

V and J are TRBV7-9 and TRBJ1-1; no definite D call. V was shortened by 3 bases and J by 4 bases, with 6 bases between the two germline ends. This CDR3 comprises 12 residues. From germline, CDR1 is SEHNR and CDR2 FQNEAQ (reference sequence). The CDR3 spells CASSFAGTEAFF. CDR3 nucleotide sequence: TGTGCCAGCAGCTTCGCTGGCACTGAAGCTTTCTTT. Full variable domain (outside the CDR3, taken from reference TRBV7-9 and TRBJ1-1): DTGVSQNPRHKITKRGQNVTFRCDPISEHNRLYWYRQTLGQGPEFLTYFQNEAQLEKSRLLSDRFSAERPKGSFSTLEIQRTEQGDSAMYLCASSFAGTEAFFGQGTRLTVV.

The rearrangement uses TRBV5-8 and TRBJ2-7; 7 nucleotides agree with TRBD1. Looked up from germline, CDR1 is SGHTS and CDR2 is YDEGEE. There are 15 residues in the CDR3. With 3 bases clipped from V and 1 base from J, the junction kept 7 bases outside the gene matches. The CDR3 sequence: CASSYTTGTSYEQYF. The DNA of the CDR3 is TGTGCCAGCAGCTATACGACAGGGACATCCTACGAGCAGTACTTC.

In nucleotides, the CDR3 is TGTGCCAGCAGTGAGAGACAGGGGGCGGTATACACTGAAGCTTTCTTT. Translating gives CASSERQGAVYTEAFF. The genes are TRBV2 and TRBJ1-1; TRBD1 matches at 10 bases. The CDR3 runs to 16 residues. With 3 bases clipped from V and 3 bases from J, the junction kept 7 bases outside the gene matches. Germline CDR1 SNHLY, CDR2 FYNNEI.

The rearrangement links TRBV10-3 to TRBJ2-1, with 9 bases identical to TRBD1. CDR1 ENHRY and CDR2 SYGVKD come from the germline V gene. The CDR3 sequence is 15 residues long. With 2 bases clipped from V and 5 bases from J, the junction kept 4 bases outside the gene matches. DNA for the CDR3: TGTGCCATCAGTGAGCCGGGACAGGGCCACAATGAGCAGTTCTTC. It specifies CAISEPGQGHNEQFF.

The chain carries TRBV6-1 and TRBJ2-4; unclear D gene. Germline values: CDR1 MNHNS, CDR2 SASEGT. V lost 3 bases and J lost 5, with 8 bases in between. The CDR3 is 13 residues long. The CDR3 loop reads CASSEDGQNIQYF. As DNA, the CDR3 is TGTGCCAGCAGTGAGGACGGGCAAAACATTCAGTACTTC.

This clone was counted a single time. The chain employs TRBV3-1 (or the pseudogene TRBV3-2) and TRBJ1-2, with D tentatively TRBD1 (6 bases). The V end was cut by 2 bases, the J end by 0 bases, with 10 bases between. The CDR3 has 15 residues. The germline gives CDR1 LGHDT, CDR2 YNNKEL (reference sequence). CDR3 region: CASSQRTDSNYGYTF. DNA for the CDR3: TGTGCCAGCAGCCAACGGACAGACTCTAACTATGGCTACACCTTC.

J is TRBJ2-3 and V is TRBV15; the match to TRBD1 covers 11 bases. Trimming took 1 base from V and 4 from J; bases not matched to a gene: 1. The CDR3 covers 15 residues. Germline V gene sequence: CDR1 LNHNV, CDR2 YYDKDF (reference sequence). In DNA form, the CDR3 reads TGTGCCACCAGCAGAGCGGGACAGGGGGCAGATACGCAGTATTTT. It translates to CATSRAGQGADTQYF.